Listed below are T cell receptor beta chains from one sample, sequenced in a study of identifying expanded T cells in peripheral blood. The protocol was immunoSEQ multiplex PCR, while the TCRdb copy is restricted to in-frame clones and leaves out a portion. Of around 100,000 clones detected, roughly 85% appear once; the ten largest clones hold approximately 18%. Material: blood. The receptors were gathered from a person aged 18-70 years in good health. CDR3s include the opening cysteine and the closing phenylalanine or tryptophan. Each record gives: clone size, J gene, D gene, V gene, CDR3 DNA, CDR3 protein. D genes are given only for firm matches. Not all rows give a size; the values are once, few, many and, for expanded clones, a class.

>NA|TRBJ2-1|NA|TRBV5-1
TGCGCCAGCAGCTTGGAGATCGCCTACAATGAGCAGTTCTTC
CASSLEIAYNEQFF
>few|TRBJ1-2|NA|TRBV5-1
TGCGCCAGCAGCTTGGCCGGGCAGGGGCATGGCTACACCTTC
CASSLAGQGHGYTF
>NA|TRBJ2-7|NA|TRBV30
TGTGCCTGGAGTTGGGGGGCCGGTGAGCAGTACTTC
CAWSWGAGEQYF
>NA|TRBJ1-1|NA|TRBV9
TGTGCCAGCAGCGTAGTGCCCGGGACTGAAGCTTTCTTT
CASSVVPGTEAFF
>NA|TRBJ1-1|TRBD1|TRBV30
TGTGCCTGGAGTGGACAGGGGTACACTGAAGCTTTCTTT
CAWSGQGYTEAFF
>NA|TRBJ2-7|NA|TRBV28
TGTGCCAGCAGTCGCGGGACGTACGAGCAGTACTTC
CASSRGTYEQYF
>NA|TRBJ1-2|NA|TRBV21-1
TGTGCCAGCAGCAGAACGGCCTCCCCGGCCCACGAAGATAACTATGGCTACACCTTC
CASSRTASPAHEDNYGYTF
>NA|TRBJ1-5|NA|TRBV5-5
TGTGCCAGCAGCTTGGGAGGGGCTTTCCGACAGCCCCAGCATTTT
CASSLGGAFRQPQHF
>NA|TRBJ1-5|TRBD1|TRBV10-3
TGTGCCATCAGCGACAGGGAGGATCAGCCCCAGCATTTT
CAISDREDQPQHF
>few|TRBJ1-4|NA|TRBV7-2
TGTGCCAGCAGCTGGGGCATTAATGAAAAACTGTTTTTT
CASSWGINEKLFF
>NA|TRBJ2-5|TRBD1|TRBV7-9
TGTGCCAGCAGCGGACCCGGACAGGGTTGGACCCAGTACTTC
CASSGPGQGWTQYF
>NA|TRBJ1-1|NA|TRBV7-2
TGTGCCAGCAGCGGAGGCCCCGTGAGCACTGAAGCTTTCTTT
CASSGGPVSTEAFF
>NA|TRBJ2-7|TRBD2|TRBV18
TGTGCCAGCTCACCCCTGAAGTCTAGCGGCTACGAGCAGTACTTC
CASSPLKSSGYEQYF
>NA|TRBJ1-3|TRBD1|TRBV6-5
TGTGCCAGCAAAGGGACAGGGGCTGGAAACACCATATATTTT
CASKGTGAGNTIYF
>NA|TRBJ1-3|NA|TRBV7-9
TGTGCCAGCAGCTACTGGTATAGCTCTGGAAACACCATATATTTT
CASSYWYSSGNTIYF
>NA|TRBJ2-2|TRBD2|TRBV2
TGTGCCAGCTTGAGCGGGGGGGCCGTCACCGGGGAGCTGTTTTTT
CASLSGGAVTGELFF
>NA|TRBJ2-1|TRBD1|TRBV28
TGTGCCAGCAGTTCCCCGAGGGGGCAGGGGTACAATGAGCAGTTCTTC
CASSSPRGQGYNEQFF
>NA|TRBJ2-1|TRBD2|TRBV5-4
TGTGCCAGCAGCGTCCGGGGGGTCCTAAATGAGCAGTTCTTC
CASSVRGVLNEQFF
>once|TRBJ2-5|NA|TRBV18
TGTGCCAGCTCACCCCAGGACATATCGGAGACCCAGTACTTC
CASSPQDISETQYF
>NA|TRBJ2-3|NA|TRBV10-3
TGTGCCATCAGTGAGTCAATCTCTCCTAGCGCAGATACGCAGTATTTT
CAISESISPSADTQYF
>few|TRBJ2-7|NA|TRBV5-4
TGTGCCAGCAGCTATACAGGAGGCTACGAGCAGTACTTC
CASSYTGGYEQYF
>NA|TRBJ1-2|TRBD1|TRBV6-1
TGTGCCACGGGGACAGGGGGCGGTAGGGTCTATGGCTACACCTTC
CATGTGGGRVYGYTF
>few|TRBJ1-5|NA|TRBV14
TGTGCCAGCAGCCAATATAGCAATCAGCCCCAGCATTTT
CASSQYSNQPQHF
>once|TRBJ1-2|TRBD1|TRBV9
TGTGCCAGCAGCGTAGCTTCGGGACAGGGGGTTGGCTACACCTTC
CASSVASGQGVGYTF
>NA|TRBJ2-1|NA|TRBV9
TGTGCCAGCAGCGTAATAGAGATTCCTTCCTACAATGAGCAGTTCTTC
CASSVIEIPSYNEQFF
>NA|TRBJ1-6|TRBD1|TRBV7-8
TGTGCCAGCAGGGAGAGGACAGGGGATTCACCCCTCCACTTT
CASRERTGDSPLHF
>NA|TRBJ2-3|TRBD2|TRBV29-1
TGCAGCGCCCGTTTGGGTAGCGGGGGGCACACAGATACGCAGTATTTT
CSARLGSGGHTDTQYF
>NA|TRBJ1-2|NA|TRBV5-4
TGTGCCAGCAGCTTGGCCGGAAGTCTACCCCCTTTAATGAAAGGCTACACCTTC
CASSLAGSLPPLMKGYTF
>NA|TRBJ2-2|TRBD2|TRBV7-6
TGTGCCAGCAGCTTTTTGACGACTAGCTCGAGGACCGGGGAGCTGTTTTTT
CASSFLTTSSRTGELFF
>NA|TRBJ2-2|NA|TRBV7-6
TGTGCCAGCAGCTTAGAATTGCCGGTTAACACCGGGGAGCTGTTTTTT
CASSLELPVNTGELFF
>medium-sized|TRBJ1-2|TRBD1|TRBV18
TGTGCCAGCTCACTAGGGGACAGGGCCGGCACCTTC
CASSLGDRAGTF
>NA|TRBJ2-5|TRBD1|TRBV28
TGTGCCAGCAGTGAAGGACAGGGTAGACTAGAGACCCAGTACTTC
CASSEGQGRLETQYF
>NA|TRBJ2-7|TRBD2|TRBV27
TGTGCCAGCAACTTGGGGGGGGAAGGGTCCGAGCAGTACTTC
CASNLGGEGSEQYF
>once|TRBJ2-3|TRBD2|TRBV9
TGTGCCAGCAGCGTAGCTCTAGCGGGGGGCATCACAGATACGCAGTATTTT
CASSVALAGGITDTQYF
>NA|TRBJ1-5|NA|TRBV7-2
TGTGCCAGCAGCTCTCTCCCTTATAGCAATCAGCCCCAGCATTTT
CASSSLPYSNQPQHF
>NA|TRBJ1-3|NA|TRBV28
TGTGCCACCACACCCCCGGGGGACTCTGGAAACACCATATATTTT
CATTPPGDSGNTIYF
>once|TRBJ2-3|NA|TRBV5-1
TGCGCCAGCAGCCCGACGCAGGGTTTGACAGATACGCAGTATTTT
CASSPTQGLTDTQYF
>NA|TRBJ1-5|NA|TRBV16
TGTGCCAGCAGCCTACGCCCTAGCAATCAGCCCCAGCATTTT
CASSLRPSNQPQHF
>once|TRBJ1-1|NA|TRBV28
TGTGCCAGCAGTTTTTGGAAAGGGAAGGGTTCTGAAGCTTTCTTT
CASSFWKGKGSEAFF
>few|TRBJ1-6|NA|TRBV19
TGTGCCAGTAGCAGTCTGCGGGGGCCGGGGGGTTCACCCCTCCACTTT
CASSSLRGPGGSPLHF
>NA|TRBJ2-4|TRBD1|TRBV19
TGTGCCAGTAGCTGGACAGGATCCAAAAACATTCAGTACTTC
CASSWTGSKNIQYF
>NA|TRBJ1-5|NA|TRBV19
TGTGCCAGTAGTATAGACCTCGGCAATCAGCCCCAGCATTTT
CASSIDLGNQPQHF
>NA|TRBJ2-7|TRBD1|TRBV7-2
TGTGCCAGCAGCTCGCCTAGACAGGGGGCCCTTTCGTACGAGCAGTACTTC
CASSSPRQGALSYEQYF
>few|TRBJ2-7|TRBD1|TRBV28
TGTGCCAGCAGTTGGACAGGGTGGTACGAGCAGTACTTC
CASSWTGWYEQYF
>NA|TRBJ1-2|NA|TRBV7-2
TGTGCCAGCAGCTTAGGCGGGAACTATGGCTACACCTTC
CASSLGGNYGYTF
>NA|TRBJ2-3|NA|TRBV5-4
TGTGCCAGCAGCTCCGATTCCACAGATACGCAGTATTTT
CASSSDSTDTQYF
>NA|TRBJ2-7|TRBD1|TRBV4-3
TGCGCCAGCAGCCAAGAATGGGAAGGACAGGGGTTCTACGAGCAGTACTTC
CASSQEWEGQGFYEQYF
>NA|TRBJ2-3|NA|TRBV5-1
TGCGCCAGCACCTTAGGGTTGCGCACAGATACGCAGTATTTT
CASTLGLRTDTQYF